Each of the 22 T cell receptor beta chains below was sequenced from the same sample in a study of vaccination and CD4 T cells after COVID-19. The treatment was: approximately 9-day PBMC culture with coronavirus spike peptide pools or control peptides (ViraFEST assay). Sequencing of DNA taken from cultured CD4+ T cells relied on the Oncomine TCR Beta short-read assay. Via MiXCR, TCRdb re-called the PCR reads, giving one row per CDR3 protein. Seen here are fewer than 15,000 distinct CDR3 sequences, around a third observed once, and the top ten hold approximately 33%. Their antigens are not known. Sequenced here: CD4+ T cells from blood, cultured in vitro, sampled before SARS-CoV-2 vaccination. The receptors were sampled from a human donor who received a COVID-19 vaccine.

This clonotype counts as medium-sized (0.01 to 0.1%). The chain couples TRBV24-1 to TRBJ2-3, with 9 bases fitting TRBD1. Germline V gene lookup returns CDR1 KGHDR and CDR2 SFDVKD. Germline trimming cut 3 bases from V and 2 bases from J; bases unmatched to any gene: 5. The CDR3 length is 16 residues. The CDR3 region is CATSDRDRVTTDTQYF. CDR3 DNA: TGTGCCACCAGTGATCGGGACAGGGTAACCACAGATACGCAGTATTTT.

The chain couples TRBV5-4 to TRBJ2-6; D not certain. Germline CDR1 is SGHNT and CDR2 is YYREEE (reference sequence). Trimming stripped 0 bases from V and 1 base from J, with 14 bases between. This CDR3 region has 18 residues. The CDR3 DNA follows: TGTGCCAGCAGCTTGGAATTCAGTTATGAATCTGGGGCCAACGTCCTGACTTTC. Amino acid sequence: CASSLEFSYESGANVLTF.

V gene TRBV2 combines with J gene TRBJ1-3; D might be TRBD1 (5 bases). The germline gives CDR1 SNHLY, CDR2 FYNNEI. V was clipped by 6 bases and J by 0 bases, with 12 bases between them. The CDR3 is made up of 15 amino acids. The CDR3 nucleotides read TGTGCCAGCAGGGGGCCCACTAGCTCTGGAAACACCATATATTTT. As protein: CASRGPTSSGNTIYF.

This chain uses TRBV2 with TRBJ1-2, with TRBD1 as a possible D gene (5 bases). CDR1 and CDR2 from the germline V gene are SNHLY and FYNNEI. This CDR3 contains 16 residues. Trimming shortened V by 6 bases and J by 4 bases, and 21 bases separated the two germline ends. CDR3 residues: CASRRDPVGVLYGYTF. For the CDR3, the DNA is TGTGCCAGCAGAAGGGACCCGGTCGGGGTCCTCTATGGCTACACCTTC.

This chain connects TRBV7-7 to TRBJ2-1; 12 nucleotides line up with TRBD2. CDR3 length: 15 residues. Germline CDR1 is SSHAT and CDR2 is FNYEAQ (reference sequence). Unmatched junction bases numbered 0, after V lost 1 base and J lost 5 bases. The CDR3 bases are TGTGCCAGCAGCTTAGGGACTAGCGGGGACAATGAGCAGTTCTTC. This codes for CASSLGTSGDNEQFF.

The chain has TRBV4-1 and TRBJ2-5; maybe TRBD1 (5 bases). The length of the CDR3 is 13 residues. Per germline, CDR1 MGHRA and CDR2 YSYEKL. Trimming removed 3 bases at V and 2 bases at J, with 7 bases between. CDR3 in amino acids: CASSHDSQETQYF. DNA of the CDR3: TGCGCCAGCAGCCATGACAGTCAAGAGACCCAGTACTTC.

This rearrangement joins TRBV30 to TRBJ2-7; 10 bases fit TRBD1. The CDR3 sequence is 15 residues long. Germline lookup yields CDR1 GTSNPN and CDR2 SVGIG (reference sequence). With V trimmed by 0 bases and J by 3 bases, 5 bases remained unmatched. CDR3 loop: CAWSVRDRGIYEQYF. As DNA, the CDR3 is TGTGCCTGGAGTGTACGGGACAGGGGAATCTACGAGCAGTACTTC.

The chain joins TRBV5-1 to TRBJ2-5; 9 bases agree with TRBD2. Trimming cost V 4 bases and J 5 bases; bases outside gene matches: 9. Germline V lookup: CDR1 SGHRS, CDR2 YFSETQ. The CDR3 contains 15 residues. CDR3 protein: CASSRGSGGSETQYF. The DNA of the CDR3 is TGCGCCAGCAGCCGGGGCAGCGGGGGGTCGGAGACCCAGTACTTC.

The rearrangement uses TRBV10-3 and TRBJ2-3; TRBD2 matches 9 bases. The CDR3 runs 17 residues. The junction had 10 bases not matched to a gene; V was cut back by 5 bases and J by 1 base. Germline V gene data show CDR1 as ENHRY and CDR2 as SYGVKD. CDR3 sequence: CAISKRGDLFGTDTQYF. The CDR3, as DNA: TGTGCCATCAGTAAGCGGGGGGACCTTTTTGGCACAGATACGCAGTATTTT.

The V call is TRBV11-3, the J call TRBJ2-7; D unclear. CDR1 is SGHNT, CDR2 YENEEA, per germline. V was pared by 4 bases and J by 0 bases, with 1 base between. The CDR3 covers 11 residues. DNA of the CDR3: TGTGCCAGCAGCTCCTCCTACGAGCAGTACTTC. This gives the protein CASSSSYEQYF.

This clonotype was seen more than once but under ten times. The chain is built from TRBV6-5 and TRBJ1-5, with a tentative D call TRBD1 (6 bases). Germline loops: CDR1 MNHEY, CDR2 SVGAGI. The V and J ends lost 4 bases and 0 bases respectively, with 13 bases between them. The CDR3 has 16 amino acids. CDR3 DNA: TGTGCCAGCAGTTTCCGGACAGCTTATAGCAATCAGCCCCAGCATTTT. It encodes CASSFRTAYSNQPQHF.

This chain connects TRBV5-1 to TRBJ2-2; possible D gene TRBD2, 5 bases. Germline-derived CDR1 and CDR2 are SGHRS and YFSETQ. Between the trimmed V and J ends, which lost 4 bases and 0 bases, there was a span of 19 bases. The CDR3 runs to 18 residues. CDR3 region: CASSPTGGGGSNTGELFF. The CDR3 coding sequence is TGCGCCAGCAGCCCCACTGGAGGAGGTGGGTCGAACACCGGGGAGCTGTTTTTT.

This clonotype was counted a few times. CDR3 coding DNA: TGTGCCAGCAGCTTTCGAGCGGGGTTAGGGAATTCACCCCTCCACTTT. It yields the protein CASSFRAGLGNSPLHF. The rearrangement uses TRBV7-2 and TRBJ1-6; D unresolved. The CDR3 length is 16 residues. Germline V gene lookup returns CDR1 SGHTA and CDR2 FQGNSA. Trimming stripped 3 bases from V and 7 bases from J, with 16 bases between.

The V and J genes are TRBV20-1 and TRBJ2-3; 8 bases are shared with TRBD2. CDR1 and CDR2 from the germline V gene are DFQATT and SNEGSKA (reference sequence). This CDR3 is 14 amino acids long. J gave up 8 bases and V 0 bases, and 7 bases lay outside the gene matches. The CDR3 bases are TGCAGTGCTAGAGATAGCGGGGAGGGGGGTACGCAGTATTTT. It translates to CSARDSGEGGTQYF.

This clonotype was picked up a small number of times. The genes are TRBV7-3 and TRBJ2-1; TRBD2 aligns across 8 bases. Germline lookup yields CDR1 SGHTA and CDR2 FQGTGA. This CDR3 contains 14 residues. V was clipped by 5 bases and J by 7 bases; unmatched bases: 7. Here the CDR3 reads CASSPPGGGNEQFF. In DNA, the CDR3 is TGTGCCAGCAGCCCCCCCGGGGGGGGGAATGAGCAGTTCTTC.

By share of the sample, this clonotype is hyperexpanded. This sequence joins TRBV25-1 and TRBJ2-5; D is possibly TRBD1 or TRBD2 (6 bases each). Trimming shortened V by 2 bases and J by 4 bases, and 14 bases separated the two germline ends. The CDR3 has 15 amino acids. Germline loops: CDR1 MGHDK, CDR2 SYGVNS. Here the CDR3 reads CASSEPRGAGETQYF. CDR3 nucleotide sequence: TGTGCCAGCAGTGAACCGAGGGGGGCAGGAGAGACCCAGTACTTC.

This chain joins TRBV5-3 and TRBJ2-7; 7 bases align to TRBD1. TRBV5-3 is placed among ORFs of uncertain function. There are 15 residues in the CDR3. Unmatched junction bases numbered 11, after V lost 8 bases and J lost 0 bases. The CDR3 region has the DNA TGTGCCAGCAGCATACTGGACAGGTCCTCCTACGAGCAGTACTTC. It yields the protein CASSILDRSSYEQYF.

Sample share makes this clonotype medium-sized. This chain links TRBV7-2 with TRBJ1-2; no reliable D call. The CDR3 contains 17 residues. The germline CDR1 and CDR2 sequences are SGHTA and FQGNSA. Trimming stripped 1 base from V and 2 bases from J, with 17 bases between. The CDR3 coding sequence is TGTGCCAGCAGCTTAGAGCGCAACAGAGGCCTAAACTATGGCTACACCTTC. This encodes CASSLERNRGLNYGYTF.

As DNA, the CDR3 is TGTGCCAGCAGTCGACTAGCGGTCTCTTACGAGCAGTACTTC. This translates into CASSRLAVSYEQYF. This chain uses TRBV28 with TRBJ2-7; 9 bases line up with TRBD2. Germline V gene data show CDR1 as MDHEN and CDR2 as SYDVKM. V lost 5 bases and J lost 4; bases outside the gene matches: 6. The CDR3 runs to 14 residues. Filled out from reference TRBV28 and TRBJ2-7, the complete variable domain reads DVKVTQSSRYLVKRTGEKVFLECVQDMDHENMFWYRQDPGLGLRLIYFSYDVKMKEKGDIPEGYSVSREKKERFSLILESASTNQTSMYLCASSRLAVSYEQYFGPGTRLTVT.

The V and J genes are TRBV20-1 and TRBJ2-3; D call uncertain. The CDR3 is 13 residues long. CDR1 and CDR2 from the germline V gene are DFQATT and SNEGSKA (reference sequence). V lost 8 bases and J 1 base, leaving 13 bases between the germline ends. CDR3 sequence reads: CSTRAGGTDTQYF. In nucleotides, the CDR3 is TGCAGTACCCGTGCAGGAGGCACAGATACGCAGTATTTT.

The rearrangement uses TRBV18 and TRBJ1-1; D call uncertain. Germline CDR1 KGHSH, CDR2 LQKENI. The V gene lost 3 bases and the J gene lost 4 bases, with 9 bases spanning the gap. This CDR3 contains 13 residues. CDR3 amino acids: CASSPGHGTEAFF. CDR3 DNA: TGTGCCAGCTCACCTGGCCATGGCACTGAAGCTTTCTTT.

The V and J genes are TRBV24-1 and TRBJ2-1; D is undetermined. V lost 4 bases to trimming and J lost 13 bases, with 16 bases between them. This CDR3 contains 13 residues. Germline-derived CDR1 and CDR2 are KGHDR and SFDVKD. The CDR3 bases are TGTGCCACCAGTGACGTCGTTCTAGTGGAACAGTTCTTC. The encoded protein is CATSDVVLVEQFF.